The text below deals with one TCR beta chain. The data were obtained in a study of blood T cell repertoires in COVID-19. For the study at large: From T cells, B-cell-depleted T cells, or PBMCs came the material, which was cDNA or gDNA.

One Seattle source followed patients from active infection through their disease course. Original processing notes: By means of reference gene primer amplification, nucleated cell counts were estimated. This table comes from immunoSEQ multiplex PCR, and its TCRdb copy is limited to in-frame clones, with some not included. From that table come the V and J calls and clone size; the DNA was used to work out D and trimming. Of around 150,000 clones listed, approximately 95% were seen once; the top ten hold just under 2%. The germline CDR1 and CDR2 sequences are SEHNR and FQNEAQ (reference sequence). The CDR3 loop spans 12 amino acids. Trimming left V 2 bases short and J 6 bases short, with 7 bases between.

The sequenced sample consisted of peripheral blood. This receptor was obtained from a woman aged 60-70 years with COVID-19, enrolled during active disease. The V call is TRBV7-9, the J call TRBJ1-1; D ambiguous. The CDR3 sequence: CASSLWSPEAFF. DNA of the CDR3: TGTGCCAGCAGCTTATGGAGTCCTGAAGCTTTCTTT.